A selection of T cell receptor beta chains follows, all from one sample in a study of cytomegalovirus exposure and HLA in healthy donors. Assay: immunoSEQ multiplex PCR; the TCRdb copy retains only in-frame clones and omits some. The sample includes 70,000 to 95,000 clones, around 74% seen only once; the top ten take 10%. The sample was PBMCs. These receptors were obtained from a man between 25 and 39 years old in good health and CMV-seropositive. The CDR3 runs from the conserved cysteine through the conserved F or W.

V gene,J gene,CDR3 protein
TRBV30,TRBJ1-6,CAWGVGWGSGFSPLHF
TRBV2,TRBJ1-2,CARQGVYGYTF
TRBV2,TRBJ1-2,CASAGDRGHGYTF
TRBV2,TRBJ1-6,CASTPGAYNSPLHF
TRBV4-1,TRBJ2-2,CASSQPPGQGAGELFF
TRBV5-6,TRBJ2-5,CASSQGLAAGAQYF
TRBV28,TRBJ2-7,CASSRRGQTYEQYF
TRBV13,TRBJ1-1,CASSPTSQGNTEAFF
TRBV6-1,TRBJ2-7,CASSELRQGAYEQYF
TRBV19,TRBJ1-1,CASSRQVRNTEAFF
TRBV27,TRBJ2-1,CASSLSGALHNEQFF
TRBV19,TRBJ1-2,CASRFGGQRHGYTF
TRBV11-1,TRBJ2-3,CASSFELAGGRHTQYF
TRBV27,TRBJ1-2,CASSYRGSFYGYTF
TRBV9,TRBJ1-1,CASSVDRGNTEAFF
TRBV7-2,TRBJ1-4,CASSYRSNEKLFF
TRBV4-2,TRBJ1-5,CASSQLSNQPQHF
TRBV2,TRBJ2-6,CASTTVSSGANVLTF
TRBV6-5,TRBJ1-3,CASSYQEPYSGNTIYF
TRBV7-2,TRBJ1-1,CASSPGTENTEAFF
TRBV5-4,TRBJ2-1,CASSFGGNSYNEQFF
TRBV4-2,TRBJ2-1,CASSQSSGGAVEQFF
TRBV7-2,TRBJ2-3,CASSWDSSTDTQYF
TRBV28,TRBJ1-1,CASSSPQGNTEAFF
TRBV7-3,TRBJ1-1,CASSPSGGDTEAFF
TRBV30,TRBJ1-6,CAWSGTQTSPLHF
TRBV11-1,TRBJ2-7,CASSLGTGGLNSYEQYF
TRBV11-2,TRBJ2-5,CASSLGLGLAGGQTQYF
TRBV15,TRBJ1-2,CATSRDRDISPYSGGYTF
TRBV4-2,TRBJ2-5,CASSQDRTGGQETQYF
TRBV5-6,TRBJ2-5,CASSLVGWSTNLLQETQYF
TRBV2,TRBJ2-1,CASRGTSGGDNEQFF
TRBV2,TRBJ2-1,CASSDSSGGAGGNEQFF
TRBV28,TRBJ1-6,CASSPGQGKNSPLHF
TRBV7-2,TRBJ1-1,CASSSPDTEAFF